The 9 T cell receptor beta chains presented below share a single source sample, sequenced in a study of cytomegalovirus exposure and HLA in healthy donors. The data were produced by immunoSEQ multiplex PCR, yet TCRdb's version contains in-frame clones alone and is incomplete. The top ten hold roughly 0.82% of the sample, which has 97,000 or so clones, roughly 95% seen once. The sample taken for sequencing was PBMCs. These receptors were collected from a woman aged 18-29 years in good health and CMV-seronegative.

The chain links TRBV19 to TRBJ1-2; D may be TRBD1 (5 bases). Germline values: CDR1 LNHDA, CDR2 SQIVND (reference sequence). Trimming shortened V by 6 bases and J by 6 bases, and 14 bases separated the two germline ends. CDR3 size: 13 residues. The DNA for the CDR3 is TGTGCCAGTAGCCATAGACAGTTGGATGGCTACACCTTC. This translates into CASSHRQLDGYTF.

This clone was seen once. The chain has TRBV7-2 and TRBJ1-2; D ambiguous. Germline V lookup: CDR1 SGHTA, CDR2 FQGNSA. The CDR3 runs to 13 residues. The V end was cut by 0 bases, the J end by 3 bases, with 5 bases between. The chain's CDR3 is CASSLALYYGYTF. CDR3 DNA sequence: TGTGCCAGCAGCTTAGCTCTTTACTATGGCTACACCTTC.

The CDR3 DNA sequence: TGTGCCAGCAGCCGTATCGGGGATACGCAGTATTTT. It translates to CASSRIGDTQYF. V gene TRBV11-1 combines with J gene TRBJ2-3; D is uncertain. The CDR3 consists of 12 residues. Germline V gene data show CDR1 as SGHAT and CDR2 as FQDESV (reference sequence). V was shortened by 5 bases and J by 6 bases, with 9 bases between the two germline ends.

The table lists this clone with a few counts. The chain recombines TRBV5-4 with TRBJ1-6; D is perhaps TRBD1 (6 bases). Germline V CDR1 and CDR2: SGHNT, YYREEE (reference sequence). V lost 6 bases to trimming and J lost 0 bases, with 13 bases between them. The CDR3 extends over 16 amino acids. CDR3 protein: CASTKTDSSYNSPLHF. In DNA, the CDR3 is TGTGCCAGCACCAAGACGGACAGCTCCTATAATTCACCCCTCCACTTT. Combining the CDR3 with reference TRBV5-4 and TRBJ1-6 gives the whole variable domain ETGVTQSPTHLIKTRGQQVTLRCSSQSGHNTVSWYQQALGQGPQFIFQYYREEENGRGNFPPRFSGLQFPNYSSELNVNALELDDSALYLCASTKTDSSYNSPLHFGNGTRLTVT.

The CDR3 loop reads CASSQDSREYF. The CDR3 coding sequence is TGCGCCAGCAGCCAAGATAGCCGGGAGTATTTT. This chain connects TRBV4-1 to TRBJ2-3; D is uncertain. CDR3 size: 11 residues. The V and J ends lost 0 bases and 13 bases respectively, with 8 bases between them. Germline CDR1 and CDR2: MGHRA and YSYEKL.

This chain connects TRBV7-8 to TRBJ1-2; the D gene is possibly TRBD1 (5 bases). Germline-derived CDR1 and CDR2 are SGHVS and FQNEAQ. This CDR3 has 15 amino acids. V was shortened by 5 bases and J by 8 bases, with 21 bases between the two germline ends. DNA for the CDR3: TGTGCCAGCAGCCCACGGGGGTCGGGGGAATACGGCTACACCTTC. Its translation is CASSPRGSGEYGYTF.

The CDR3 loop reads CASMGASGSYNEQFF. CDR3 DNA: TGTGCCAGCATGGGGGCTAGCGGCTCCTACAATGAGCAGTTCTTC. The chain recombines TRBV6-1 with TRBJ2-1; weak D call: TRBD2 (7 bases). Germline V gene lookup returns CDR1 MNHNS and CDR2 SASEGT. The CDR3 totals 15 residues. Trimming stripped 7 bases from V and 0 bases from J, with 13 bases between.

The rearrangement joins TRBV29-1 to TRBJ2-7, with a possible D match to TRBD2 (6 bases). The CDR3 is 14 residues long. V gave up 3 bases and J gave up 3 bases, with 15 bases separating them. CDR1 is SQVTM and CDR2 is ANQGSEA in the germline V gene. The CDR3 nucleotides read TGCAGCGTTGATCTCCCTGGGGGGTACTACGAGCAGTACTTC. It translates to CSVDLPGGYYEQYF.

This clone came up once. V gene TRBV27 combines with J gene TRBJ1-5, with 7 bases fitting TRBD1. V lost 4 bases to trimming and J lost 3 bases; unmatched junction nucleotides: 6. CDR3 length: 15 amino acids. Germline CDR1 and CDR2: MNHEY and SMNVEV (reference sequence). CDR3 loop: CASSSPGQVNQPQHF. DNA for the CDR3: TGTGCCAGCAGTTCGCCCGGACAGGTCAATCAGCCCCAGCATTTT.